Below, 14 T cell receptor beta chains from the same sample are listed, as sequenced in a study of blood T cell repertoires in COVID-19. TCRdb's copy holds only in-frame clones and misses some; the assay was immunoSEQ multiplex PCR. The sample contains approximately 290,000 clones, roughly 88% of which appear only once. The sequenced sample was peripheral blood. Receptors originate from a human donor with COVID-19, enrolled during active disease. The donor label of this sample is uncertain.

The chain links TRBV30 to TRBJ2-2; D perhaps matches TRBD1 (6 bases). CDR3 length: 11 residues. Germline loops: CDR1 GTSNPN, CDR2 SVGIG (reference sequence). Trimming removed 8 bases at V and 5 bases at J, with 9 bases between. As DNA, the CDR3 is TGTGCCACGAGGGGGACCGGGGAGCTGTTTTTT. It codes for CATRGTGELFF.

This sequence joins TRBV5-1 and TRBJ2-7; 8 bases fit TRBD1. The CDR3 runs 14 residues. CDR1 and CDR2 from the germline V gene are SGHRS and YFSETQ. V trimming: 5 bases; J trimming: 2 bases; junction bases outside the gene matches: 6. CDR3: CASRTDRAAYEQYF. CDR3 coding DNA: TGCGCCAGCAGGACGGACAGGGCGGCCTACGAGCAGTACTTC. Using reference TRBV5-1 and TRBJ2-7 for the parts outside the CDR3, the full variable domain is KAGVTQTPRYLIKTRGQQVTLSCSPISGHRSVSWYQQTPGQGLQFLFEYFSETQRNKGNFPGRFSGRQFSNSRSEMNVSTLELGDSALYLCASRTDRAAYEQYFGPGTRLTVT.

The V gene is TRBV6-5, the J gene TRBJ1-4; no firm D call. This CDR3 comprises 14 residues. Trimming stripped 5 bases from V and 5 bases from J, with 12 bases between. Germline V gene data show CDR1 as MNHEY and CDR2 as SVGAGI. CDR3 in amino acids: CASSLRKTNEKLFF. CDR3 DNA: TGTGCCAGCAGTCTCAGGAAAACCAATGAAAAACTGTTTTTT.

CDR3 nucleotide sequence: TGTGCCAGCTCACCGATTAGGAATGGAGGCACAGATACGCAGTATTTT. It codes for CASSPIRNGGTDTQYF. The chain uses TRBV18 and TRBJ2-3; D uncertain. This CDR3 spans 16 amino acids. CDR1 and CDR2 from the germline V gene are KGHSH and LQKENI. Trimming cost V 3 bases and J 1 base, with 14 bases left between them.

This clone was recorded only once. The CDR3 protein is CASSPRGSSGSFFGYTF. The CDR3, as DNA: TGTGCCAGCAGTCCCCGGGGTAGCTCCGGCAGTTTCTTCGGCTACACCTTC. The rearrangement links TRBV6-2 or TRBV6-3 to TRBJ1-2, with unresolved D. Germline V lookup: CDR1 MNHEY, CDR2 SVGEGT. The CDR3 is 17 amino acids. The V end was cut by 5 bases, the J end by 8 bases, with 27 bases between.

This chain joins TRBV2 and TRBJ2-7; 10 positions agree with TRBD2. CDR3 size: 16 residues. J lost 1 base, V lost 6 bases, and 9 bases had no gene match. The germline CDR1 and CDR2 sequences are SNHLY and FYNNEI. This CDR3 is CASRRLAGDGSYEQYF. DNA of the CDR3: TGTGCCAGCAGGAGGCTAGCGGGAGACGGATCCTACGAGCAGTACTTC. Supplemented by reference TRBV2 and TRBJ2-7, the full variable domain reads EPEVTQTPSHQVTQMGQEVILRCVPISNHLYFYWYRQILGQKVEFLVSFYNNEISEKSEIFDDQFSVERPDGSNFTLKIRSTKLEDSAMYFCASRRLAGDGSYEQYFGPGTRLTVT.

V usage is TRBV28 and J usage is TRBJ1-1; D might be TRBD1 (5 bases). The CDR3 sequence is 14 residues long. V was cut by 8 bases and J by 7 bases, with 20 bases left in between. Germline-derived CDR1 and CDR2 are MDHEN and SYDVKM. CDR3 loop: CASDTYLEGVEAFF. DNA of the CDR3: TGTGCCAGCGATACGTACTTAGAAGGGGTTGAAGCTTTCTTT.

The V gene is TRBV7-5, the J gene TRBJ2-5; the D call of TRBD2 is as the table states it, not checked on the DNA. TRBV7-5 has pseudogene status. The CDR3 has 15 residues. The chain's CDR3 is CARSRGLPRRETQYF. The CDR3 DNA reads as TGTGCCAGAAGCCGGGGACTCCCTCGGCGAGAGACCCAGTACTTC.

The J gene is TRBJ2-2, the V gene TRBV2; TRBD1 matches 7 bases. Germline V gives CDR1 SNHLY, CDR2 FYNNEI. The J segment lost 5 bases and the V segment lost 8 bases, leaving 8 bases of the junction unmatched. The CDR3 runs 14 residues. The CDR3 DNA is TGTGCCAGCCGCCCTGGACAGGTTACCGGGGAGCTGTTTTTT. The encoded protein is CASRPGQVTGELFF.

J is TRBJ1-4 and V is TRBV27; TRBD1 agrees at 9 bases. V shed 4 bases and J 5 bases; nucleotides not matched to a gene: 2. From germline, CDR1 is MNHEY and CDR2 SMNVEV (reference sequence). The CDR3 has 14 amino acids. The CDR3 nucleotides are TGTGCCAGCAGTTCCGGGACAGGGAATGAAAAACTGTTTTTT. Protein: CASSSGTGNEKLFF. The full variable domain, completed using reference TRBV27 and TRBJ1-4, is EAQVTQNPRYLITVTGKKLTVTCSQNMNHEYMSWYRQDPGLGLRQIYYSMNVEVTDKGDVPEGYKVSRKEKRNFPLILESPSPNQTSLYFCASSSGTGNEKLFFGSGTQLSVL.

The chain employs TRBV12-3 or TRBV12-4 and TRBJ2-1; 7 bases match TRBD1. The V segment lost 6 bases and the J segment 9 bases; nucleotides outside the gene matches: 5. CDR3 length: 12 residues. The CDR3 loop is CASRTGPREQFF. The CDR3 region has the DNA TGTGCCAGCAGGACAGGGCCGCGTGAGCAGTTCTTC.

The CDR3, as DNA: TGTGCCAGCATCCCAGAAGTAGGCGGAAACACAGATACGCAGTATTTT. This codes for CASIPEVGGNTDTQYF. V usage is TRBV7-9 and J usage is TRBJ2-3; no reliable D call. Germline CDR1 is SEHNR and CDR2 is FQNEAQ (reference sequence). The CDR3 length is 16 residues. V lost 7 bases and J lost 2, with 19 bases in between.

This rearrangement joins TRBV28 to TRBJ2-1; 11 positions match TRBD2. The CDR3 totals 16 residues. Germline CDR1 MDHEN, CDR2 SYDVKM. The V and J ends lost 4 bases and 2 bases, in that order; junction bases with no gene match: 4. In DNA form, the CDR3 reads TGTGCCAGCAGTTCTCTAGCGGGAGGAACCTACAATGAGCAGTTCTTC. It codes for CASSSLAGGTYNEQFF.

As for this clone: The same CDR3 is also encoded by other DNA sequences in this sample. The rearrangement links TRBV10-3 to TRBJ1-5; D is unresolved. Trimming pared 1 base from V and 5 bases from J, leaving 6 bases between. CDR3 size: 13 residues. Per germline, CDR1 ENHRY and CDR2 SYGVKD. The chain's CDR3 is CAISEYRDQPQHF. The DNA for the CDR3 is TGTGCCATCAGTGAGTATCGGGATCAGCCCCAGCATTTT.